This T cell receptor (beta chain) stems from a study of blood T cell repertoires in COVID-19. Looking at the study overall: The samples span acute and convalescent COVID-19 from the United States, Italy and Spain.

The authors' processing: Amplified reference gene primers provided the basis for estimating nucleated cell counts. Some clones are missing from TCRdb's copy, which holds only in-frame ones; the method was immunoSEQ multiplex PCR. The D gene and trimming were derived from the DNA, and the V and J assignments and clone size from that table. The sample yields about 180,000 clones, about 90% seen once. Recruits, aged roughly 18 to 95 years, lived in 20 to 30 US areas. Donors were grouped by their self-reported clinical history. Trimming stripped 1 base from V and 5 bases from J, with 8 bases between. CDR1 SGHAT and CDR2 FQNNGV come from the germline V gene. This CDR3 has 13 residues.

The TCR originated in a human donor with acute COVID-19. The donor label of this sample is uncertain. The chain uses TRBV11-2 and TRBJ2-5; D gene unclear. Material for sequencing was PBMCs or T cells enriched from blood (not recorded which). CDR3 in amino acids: CASSLGVGETQYF. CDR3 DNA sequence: TGTGCCAGCAGCTTAGGTGTCGGGGAGACCCAGTACTTC.